This is a list of T cell receptor beta chains from one sample in a study of beta chain features in type 1 diabetes. This table comes from immunoSEQ multiplex PCR, and its TCRdb copy is limited to in-frame clones, with some not included. The sample yields roughly 290,000 clones, approximately 16% seen once. The sequencing sample was made of naive CD4+ T cells from blood. These receptor sequences come from a man younger than 35 with type 1 diabetes. The CDR3 runs from the conserved cysteine through the conserved F or W. The D gene is left open where the match is weak. Size is omitted from some rows. Given values are once, few, many or a class for expanded clones.

V: TRBV7-2
size: few
J: TRBJ1-5
D: NA
length: 13
DNA: TGTGCCAGCAGCTTCCATAGCAATCAGCCCCAGCATTTT
CDR3: CASSFHSNQPQHF

V: TRBV23-1
size: few
J: TRBJ2-1
D: TRBD1
length: 16
DNA: TGCGCCAGCAGTCAAGAAACAGGGGGCATAGAGTATGAGCAGTTCTTC
CDR3: CASSQETGGIEYEQFF

V: TRBV19
size: once
J: TRBJ2-7
D: NA
length: 16
DNA: TGTGCCAGTAGCCCTTTACTGGACACCAGCTCCTACGAGCAGTACTTC
CDR3: CASSPLLDTSSYEQYF

V: TRBV5-1
size: NA
J: TRBJ1-1
D: TRBD1
length: 15
DNA: TGCGCCAGCAGCCGCGGACAGGGGGCGGACACTGAAGCTTTCTTT
CDR3: CASSRGQGADTEAFF

V: TRBV20-1
size: NA
J: TRBJ1-1
D: NA
length: 11
DNA: TGCAGTGCTAGGCGGAACACTGAAGCTTTCTTT
CDR3: CSARRNTEAFF

V: TRBV9
size: NA
J: TRBJ1-5
D: TRBD1
length: 17
DNA: TGTGCCAGCAGCACCCGACAGGGCGCGCGAAATTATCAGCCCCAGCATTTT
CDR3: CASSTRQGARNYQPQHF

V: TRBV13
size: few
J: TRBJ2-5
D: NA
length: 16
DNA: TGTGCCAGCAGCTTAAGGACCGGGACACAGTTAGAGACCCAGTACTTC
CDR3: CASSLRTGTQLETQYF

V: TRBV6-1
size: NA
J: TRBJ1-1
D: TRBD1
length: 15
DNA: TGTGCCAGCAGTGCGGACAGGCGAGGGGTCTCTGAAGCTTTCTTT
CDR3: CASSADRRGVSEAFF

V: TRBV4-1
size: NA
J: TRBJ2-1
D: TRBD2
length: 15
DNA: TGCGCCAGCAGCCAAAGGACTAGCGGGCACAATGAGCAGTTCTTC
CDR3: CASSQRTSGHNEQFF

V: TRBV9
size: NA
J: TRBJ2-7
D: NA
length: 13
DNA: TGTGCCAGCAGCGAAACAGCGCGGGACGAGCAGTACTTC
CDR3: CASSETARDEQYF

V: TRBV19
size: NA
J: TRBJ1-1
D: TRBD1
length: 14
DNA: TGTGCCAGTAGTTTCCGGACAGGGGGGACTGAAGCTTTCTTT
CDR3: CASSFRTGGTEAFF

V: TRBV15
size: NA
J: TRBJ2-7
D: NA
length: 14
DNA: TGTGCCACCAGCAGAGGAGGGGGTCTATACGAGCAGTACTTC
CDR3: CATSRGGGLYEQYF